At least ten counts were recorded for the clone carrying this T cell receptor (beta chain). There were TCR beta CDR3 regions amplified from RNA transcripts. TCR CDR3 underwent first-round RT-PCR with the HTBI primer set. From the multiplex PCR reads, TCRdb called clonotypes with MiXCR, one entry per CDR3 protein. Of 250,000 to 300,000 distinct CDR3 sequences in the sample, roughly 14% were seen once. Trimming cost V 4 bases and J 4 bases; bases outside gene matches: 7. Germline V gene lookup returns CDR1 ENHRY and CDR2 SYGVKD. CDR3 size: 15 residues. The data originate from a study of T cells in Graves' hyperthyroidism and ophthalmopathy.

Sequencing was carried out using blood. This sequence was found in a woman aged 40 to 55 with Graves' hyperthyroidism that later progressed to Graves' ophthalmopathy. The V gene is TRBV10-3, the J gene TRBJ1-2; 9 bases map to TRBD1. In nucleotides, the CDR3 is TGTGCCATCAGTGGGGAGACAGGGGGAAGCTATGGCTACACCTTC. It encodes CAISGETGGSYGYTF.